The next 12 T cell receptor beta chains were all read from a single sample in a study of T-cell reconstitution after alpha-beta-depleted transplantation in children. Unique molecular identifiers were incorporated into the prepared TCRbeta library. TCRdb called the PCR reads again in MiXCR, with one record for every CDR3 protein. Of a few hundred thousand distinct CDR3 sequences listed, roughly 11% are singletons. The sample in question was peripheral blood, obtained 180 days after TCRalphabeta/CD19-depleted stem cell transplant. The receptors were sampled from a male patient aged 2-15 years who had a stem cell transplant for chronic granulomatous disease, so the T cells may come from the graft donor.

This clonotype showed up many times. This chain connects TRBV9 to TRBJ2-7; D may be TRBD1 (7 bases). The germline V gene encodes CDR1 SGDLS and CDR2 YYNGEE. V dropped 2 bases and J dropped 6 bases, with 21 bases sitting between them. The CDR3 loop spans 16 amino acids. The CDR3 spells CASSVDLGAGGFEQYF. The DNA of the CDR3 is TGTGCCAGCAGCGTGGACCTAGGGGCAGGGGGGTTCGAGCAGTACTTC.

At least ten counts were recorded for this clonotype. The chain carries TRBV6-5 and TRBJ2-4; 8 bases match TRBD2. V dropped 4 bases and J dropped 5; count of bases not matched to a gene: 7. Germline V CDR1 and CDR2: MNHEY, SVGAGI. CDR3 length equals 15 residues. CDR3 sequence reads: CASSSLAGGENIQYF. CDR3 in DNA: TGTGCCAGCAGTTCCCTTGCGGGGGGTGAAAACATTCAGTACTTC.

In regard to this clonotype: A much larger clone lies one base from this, so it may be a read error. The V and J genes are TRBV20-1 and TRBJ2-7; D gene ambiguous. Germline V gene data show CDR1 as DFQATT and CDR2 as SNEGSKA (reference sequence). CDR3 length equals 14 residues. CDR3 in amino acids: CRARDWARSYEQYF. The CDR3 coding sequence is TGCCGTGCTAGAGATTGGGCTAGATCCTACGAGCAGTACTTC.

This clonotype has at least ten counts. The chain carries TRBV29-1 and TRBJ2-5, with a possible D match to TRBD1 (6 bases). The ends were cut back, 4 bases at V and 5 bases at J, with 11 bases in the middle. The CDR3 sequence is 12 residues long. Germline loops: CDR1 SQVTM, CDR2 ANQGSEA. CDR3 DNA: TGCAGCGTTGTACGGGACACGGAGACCCAGTACTTC. This translates into CSVVRDTETQYF.

The CDR3 DNA reads as TGTGCCAGCAGTTTACCCCCACAGGGATCTGTATTGAAAGAGACCCAGTACTTC. Translated: CASSLPPQGSVLKETQYF. The V gene is TRBV12-3 or TRBV12-4, the J gene TRBJ2-5; possible D gene TRBD1, 6 bases. The CDR3 has 18 residues. Deletions cut 2 bases from V and 3 bases from J, with 22 bases between.

This clonotype came up many times. The V call is TRBV7-2, the J call TRBJ2-5; TRBD1 matches at 7 bases. Germline lookup yields CDR1 SGHTA and CDR2 FQGNSA. The CDR3 runs 15 residues. V shed 5 bases and J 5 bases; nucleotides not matched to a gene: 11. This CDR3 reads CASSHPTGIRETQYF. The DNA of the CDR3 is TGTGCCAGCAGCCACCCGACAGGGATCAGGGAGACCCAGTACTTC.

Ten or more counts support this clonotype. This sequence joins TRBV20-1 and TRBJ1-5, with a possible D match to TRBD1 (5 bases). Germline CDR1 DFQATT, CDR2 SNEGSKA (reference sequence). This CDR3 region has 14 residues. With 3 bases removed from V and 2 bases from J, the gap between germline ends came to 11 bases. The CDR3 DNA reads TGCAGTGCTAGCGGGGGGGTTGGCAATCAGCCCCAGCATTTT. It codes for CSASGGVGNQPQHF.

This clonotype was seen at least ten times. This chain uses TRBV6-2 or TRBV6-3 with TRBJ1-5, with D uncertain. Trimming removed 2 bases at V and 2 bases at J, with 10 bases between. Per the germline V gene, CDR1 is MNHEY and CDR2 is SVGEGT. The CDR3 is 15 residues long. The CDR3 loop is CASSYNRGGNQPQHF. In DNA, the CDR3 is TGTGCCAGCAGTTACAACCGGGGAGGCAATCAGCCCCAGCATTTT.

This clonotype was seen many times. V and J are TRBV20-1 and TRBJ1-5, with 7 bases identical to TRBD1. V was pared by 7 bases and J by 4 bases, with 7 bases of the junction left unmatched. The CDR3 consists of 13 residues. Per the germline V gene, CDR1 is DFQATT and CDR2 is SNEGSKA (reference sequence). The CDR3 reads CSGLTGSNQPQHF. CDR3 nucleotides: TGCAGTGGCTTGACAGGGTCAAATCAGCCCCAGCATTTT.

This clonotype occurred many times. V gene TRBV5-1 combines with J gene TRBJ1-5, with D possibly matching TRBD1 (5 bases). Per germline, CDR1 SGHRS and CDR2 YFSETQ. V shed 0 bases and J shed 7 bases, with 8 bases lying between them. There are 13 residues in the CDR3. Here the CDR3 reads CASSLGPGQPQHF. Written as DNA, the CDR3 is TGCGCCAGCAGCTTGGGGCCAGGGCAGCCCCAGCATTTT.

The sample holds many counts of this clonotype. This chain connects TRBV5-1 to TRBJ1-2, with 7 bases lining up with TRBD1. CDR3 length: 15 amino acids. Germline trimming cut 6 bases from V and 5 bases from J; bases unmatched to any gene: 13. CDR1 is SGHRS, CDR2 YFSETQ, per germline. DNA of the CDR3: TGCGCCAGCACACCCTCCGGGACAGCTTTATATGGCTACACCTTC. Translation: CASTPSGTALYGYTF.

This clonotype was seen a few times. CDR3 DNA sequence: TGTGCCAGCAGCCACTTACAGGGAATCCAAGAGACCCAGTACTTC. Translation gives CASSHLQGIQETQYF. The chain joins TRBV28 to TRBJ2-5; D is perhaps TRBD1 (6 bases). Trimming shortened V by 6 bases and J by 1 base, and 15 bases separated the two germline ends. The CDR3 is 15 amino acids. The germline CDR1 and CDR2 sequences are MDHEN and SYDVKM.